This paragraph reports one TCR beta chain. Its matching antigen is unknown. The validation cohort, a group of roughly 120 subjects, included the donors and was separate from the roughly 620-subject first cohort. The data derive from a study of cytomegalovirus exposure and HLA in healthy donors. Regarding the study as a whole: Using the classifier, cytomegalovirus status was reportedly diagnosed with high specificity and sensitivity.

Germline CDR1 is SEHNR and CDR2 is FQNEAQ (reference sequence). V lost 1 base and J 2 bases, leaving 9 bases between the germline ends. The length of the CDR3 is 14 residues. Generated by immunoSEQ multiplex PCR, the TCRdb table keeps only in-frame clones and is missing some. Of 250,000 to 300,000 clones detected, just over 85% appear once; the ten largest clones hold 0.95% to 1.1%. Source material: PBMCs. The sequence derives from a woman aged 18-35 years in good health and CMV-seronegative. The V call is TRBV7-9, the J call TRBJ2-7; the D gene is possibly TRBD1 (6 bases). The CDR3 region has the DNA TGTGCCAGCAGCTTAGGGGACACGACCTACGAGCAGTACTTC. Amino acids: CASSLGDTTYEQYF.